This section outlines one T cell receptor beta chain sequence together with its context. Its specificity is unknown. This sample is drawn from a study of cytomegalovirus exposure and HLA in healthy donors. Looking at the study overall: The 550 to 800 first-cohort repertoires and the approximately 110 validation repertoires shared the same platform, a later analysis reported. Study-wide results and caveats: CMV antigen specificity was confirmed in vitro for a few CMV-associated chains. Cytomegalovirus association was assigned to some 160 TCR beta chains.

The V gene end was trimmed by 4 bases and the J gene end by 4 bases; junction bases not matched to a gene: 8. The germline gives CDR1 MNHEY, CDR2 SVGAGI. The CDR3 length is 16 residues. Produced via immunoSEQ multiplex PCR; TCRdb's table is partial and in-frame only. Of around 200,000 clones in the sample, about 91% were seen once. The specimen was PBMCs. The sequence was collected from a woman in her late teens or twenties in good health and CMV-seronegative. This chain joins TRBV6-5 and TRBJ1-5; 9 bases are a match to TRBD1. DNA for the CDR3: TGTGCCAGCAGTTCTCACCGGGACAGGGTTAATCAGCCCCAGCATTTT. Translation gives CASSSHRDRVNQPQHF.